The rows below give T cell receptor beta chains drawn from one sample of a study of T cells after yellow fever vaccination. MiXCR was run by TCRdb on the 5' RACE reads, yielding one entry per CDR3 protein. The profile shows some 350,000 distinct CDR3 sequences, roughly 4% of them singletons. The sample here was PBMCs, taken 5 days after the yellow fever booster vaccination. The receptors stem from a man younger than 35 who received the YFV17D yellow fever vaccine. The CDR3 runs from the conserved cysteine through the conserved F or W. The D gene is left open where the match is weak. Clone size appears in some rows only: once, few, many, or a class for an expanded clone.

d_call: TRBD1; clone_size: few; v_call: TRBV18; j_call: TRBJ1-3; cdr3_nt: TGTGCCAGCTCATCGCTTTCCGGGACAGGCGAAAACACCATATATTTT; cdr3_aa: CASSSLSGTGENTIYF
d_call: .; clone_size: .; v_call: TRBV12-3/TRBV12-4; j_call: TRBJ2-5; cdr3_nt: TGTGCCAGCAGTTTTAGCTCGTACCAAGAGACCCAGTACTTC; cdr3_aa: CASSFSSYQETQYF
d_call: TRBD2; clone_size: .; v_call: TRBV5-1; j_call: TRBJ2-1; cdr3_nt: TGCGCCAGCAGCCTTACTAGCGGGGGGGCCCCGAGGGAGCAGTTCTTC; cdr3_aa: CASSLTSGGAPREQFF
d_call: .; clone_size: many; v_call: TRBV5-1; j_call: TRBJ2-3; cdr3_nt: TGTGCCAGCAGCTTAGCGGGACAGGGCACAGATACGCAGTATTTT; cdr3_aa: CASSLAGQGTDTQYF
d_call: .; clone_size: .; v_call: TRBV28; j_call: TRBJ1-6; cdr3_nt: TGTGCCAGCAGAACGCGGACAGAGAATAATTCACCCCTCCACTTT; cdr3_aa: CASRTRTENNSPLHF
d_call: .; clone_size: many; v_call: TRBV12-3/TRBV12-4; j_call: TRBJ1-2; cdr3_nt: TGTGCCAGCAGTCCCGGACGGGAGCAGCGTGGCTACACCTTC; cdr3_aa: CASSPGREQRGYTF
d_call: .; clone_size: few; v_call: TRBV6-6; j_call: TRBJ1-5; cdr3_nt: TGTGCCAGCAGCTATCCTGGAGAGGGCGGACAGCCCCAGCATTTT; cdr3_aa: CASSYPGEGGQPQHF
d_call: .; clone_size: .; v_call: TRBV7-9; j_call: TRBJ1-2; cdr3_nt: TGTGCCAGCAGCTTTCTTTACGACAGCAACTATGGCTACACCTTC; cdr3_aa: CASSFLYDSNYGYTF
d_call: .; clone_size: many; v_call: TRBV28; j_call: TRBJ2-3; cdr3_nt: TGTGCCAGCAGGAAAATCAGGGCAGGCACAGATACGCAGTATTTT; cdr3_aa: CASRKIRAGTDTQYF
d_call: .; clone_size: .; v_call: TRBV7-2; j_call: TRBJ1-1; cdr3_nt: TGTGCCAGCAGCTTAGCAGGGCGAGTGAAAGCTTTCTTT; cdr3_aa: CASSLAGRVKAFF
d_call: .; clone_size: many; v_call: TRBV29-1; j_call: TRBJ1-1; cdr3_nt: TGCAGCGTTGCTGGCGTCAGCGGCATGAACACTGAAGCTTTCTTT; cdr3_aa: CSVAGVSGMNTEAFF
d_call: .; clone_size: few; v_call: TRBV4-2; j_call: TRBJ1-6; cdr3_nt: TGTGCCAGCAGCCCAATTACCAGGTTACCCCTCCACTTT; cdr3_aa: CASSPITRLPLHF
d_call: .; clone_size: few; v_call: TRBV27; j_call: TRBJ1-6; cdr3_nt: TGTGCCAGCAGTTGGGCGGCGGTTTCCTATAATTCACCCCTCCACTTT; cdr3_aa: CASSWAAVSYNSPLHF
d_call: TRBD2; clone_size: .; v_call: TRBV5-4; j_call: TRBJ2-5; cdr3_nt: TGTGCCAGCAGCACGAGGACTAGCGGGCCGAGAGGGGAGACCCAGTACTTC; cdr3_aa: CASSTRTSGPRGETQYF
d_call: .; clone_size: .; v_call: TRBV5-5; j_call: TRBJ2-7; cdr3_nt: TGTGCCAGCAGCCCAACCCCTGGACACCAGCAGTACTTC; cdr3_aa: CASSPTPGHQQYF
d_call: .; clone_size: few; v_call: TRBV5-1; j_call: TRBJ2-3; cdr3_nt: TGCGCCAGCAGCTTGTTTTGGGCCACAGATACGCAGTATTTT; cdr3_aa: CASSLFWATDTQYF
d_call: TRBD2; clone_size: .; v_call: TRBV4-1; j_call: TRBJ2-1; cdr3_nt: TGCGCCAGCAGCCAAGCCGACTTTATCCAGCGGGGGGGCCGCGAGCAGTTCTTC; cdr3_aa: CASSQADFIQRGGREQFF